Sequencing of this TCR beta chain was carried out in a study of cytomegalovirus exposure and HLA in healthy donors. Overall study findings and caveats: Subsequent analysis found a tendency for first-cohort TCR clusters to co-occur within the 120 or so validation repertoires. Researchers counted roughly 160 TCR beta chains as cytomegalovirus-associated. Specific recognition of CMV antigens was confirmed in vitro for a few chains (all CMV-associated).

Measured with immunoSEQ multiplex PCR; TCRdb has only the in-frame clones, and not every one. Found here are around 350,000 clones, roughly 90% of them singletons; the top ten hold 0.83%. Turning to this clone: What it binds is unknown.

CDR3 length: 12 amino acids. Trimming removed 5 bases from V and 7 bases from J, with 12 bases in between. Germline CDR1 reads PRHDT; CDR2 reads FYEKMQ (reference sequence). The sequencing sample was made of PBMCs. The chain combines TRBV13 with TRBJ2-7; the D gene is possibly TRBD2 (5 bases). This clonotype originated in a woman aged 18-29 years in good health and CMV-seronegative. The chain's CDR3 is CASSTLLGEQYF. Here the CDR3 DNA reads TGTGCCAGCAGCACCCTACTAGGTGAGCAGTACTTC.